These 3 T cell receptor beta chains originate from one sample sequenced in a study of blood T cell repertoires in COVID-19. TCRdb's table, derived via immunoSEQ multiplex PCR, lists solely in-frame clones and lacks some. In the table there are approximately 200,000 clones, around nine tenths of which are singletons. Sequenced input: peripheral blood. The receptors originated from a man in his sixties who had recovered from COVID-19.

This chain uses TRBV9 with TRBJ2-3; 8 nucleotides agree with TRBD2. CDR3 length: 14 amino acids. Germline V gene sequence: CDR1 SGDLS, CDR2 YYNGEE. Trimming at V came to 0 bases and at J to 6 bases, leaving 3 bases not matched to a gene. This CDR3 reads CASSVGGGRDTQYF. CDR3 DNA sequence: TGTGCCAGCAGCGTAGGCGGGGGGCGGGATACGCAGTATTTT.

V gene TRBV18 combines with J gene TRBJ2-5; D remains ambiguous. The V gene lost 3 bases and the J gene lost 5 bases, with 16 bases spanning the gap. Looked up from germline, CDR1 is KGHSH and CDR2 is LQKENI. CDR3 length equals 15 residues. The CDR3 loop reads CASSPPLKRQETQYF. The CDR3, as DNA: TGTGCCAGCTCACCGCCCTTAAAGAGGCAGGAGACCCAGTACTTC. Variable domain in full (rest from reference TRBV18 and TRBJ2-5): NAGVMQNPRHLVRRRGQEARLRCSPMKGHSHVYWYRQLPEEGLKFMVYLQKENIIDESGMPKERFSAEFPKEGPSILRIQQVVRGDSAAYFCASSPPLKRQETQYFGPGTRLLVL.

The rearrangement uses TRBV29-1 and TRBJ1-4; tentatively, D is TRBD1 (5 bases). The ends were cut back, 3 bases at V and 6 bases at J, with 11 bases in the middle. The CDR3 runs to 13 residues. The germline V gene has CDR1 SQVTM and CDR2 ANQGSEA. In nucleotides, the CDR3 is TGCAGCGTTGATTCAGGCAGGGATGAAAAACTGTTTTTT. Its translation is CSVDSGRDEKLFF.